One TCR beta chain is described in this entry. What it binds is not known. These data come from a study of cytomegalovirus exposure and HLA in healthy donors. Whole-study results and caveats: Apparent HLA restriction characterized most CMV-associated TCR beta chains in a later analysis.

Researchers ran the PCR with 60 Vbeta and 13 Jbeta primers. Measured with immunoSEQ multiplex PCR; TCRdb has only the in-frame clones, and not every one. The sample yields 95,000 to 150,000 clones, roughly 80% seen once. The receptor's source is a man aged 30 to 39 in good health and CMV-seronegative. Sequenced sample: PBMCs.

CDR3 sequence reads: CASSLQIAGEATDTQYF. As DNA, the CDR3 is TGTGCCAGCAGTCTTCAAATAGCGGGGGAGGCGACAGATACGCAGTATTTT. This chain uses TRBV28 with TRBJ2-3, with 9 nucleotides matching TRBD2. The length of the CDR3 is 17 residues. CDR1 MDHEN and CDR2 SYDVKM come from the germline V gene. V was clipped by 5 bases and J by 3 bases; unmatched bases: 12.